This passage covers 4 T cell receptor beta chains from one sample sequenced in a study of cytomegalovirus exposure and HLA in healthy donors. Amplification used 60 Vbeta primers and 13 Jbeta primers. Generated by immunoSEQ multiplex PCR, the TCRdb table keeps only in-frame clones and is missing some. The table shows nearly 110,000 clones, with under 85% occurring only once. The sequenced material came from PBMCs. These receptor sequences come from a male donor in good health and CMV-seronegative.

This chain joins TRBV6-6 and TRBJ2-7; D may be TRBD1 (5 bases). The CDR3 runs 14 residues. Deletions cut 6 bases from V and 4 bases from J, with 16 bases between. Germline CDR1 is MNHNY and CDR2 is SVGAGI (reference sequence). This CDR3 reads CASRASDSKYEQYF. The CDR3 DNA reads as TGTGCCAGCAGAGCCAGCGACAGCAAATACGAGCAGTACTTC.

The chain joins TRBV15 to TRBJ2-5; a weak D match, TRBD1 (6 bases). Germline V CDR1 and CDR2: LNHNV, YYDKDF (reference sequence). V shed 6 bases and J shed 6 bases, with 17 bases lying between them. The CDR3 totals 14 residues. The CDR3 sequence: CATRIGTGWKTQYF. DNA of the CDR3: TGTGCCACCAGAATAGGAACAGGGTGGAAGACCCAGTACTTC.

The rearrangement links TRBV6-5 to TRBJ2-2, with D maybe TRBD2 (5 bases). V was pared by 3 bases and J by 5 bases, with 10 bases between. The CDR3 is 14 residues long. The germline gives CDR1 MNHEY, CDR2 SVGAGI. The CDR3 reads CASSYGRGTGELFF. CDR3 DNA: TGTGCCAGCAGTTATGGCCGGGGTACCGGGGAGCTGTTTTTT.

DNA of the CDR3: TGTGCAAGTCGCTTAACTAGCGAGCAGTACTTC. It encodes CASRLTSEQYF. V is TRBV12-2 and J is TRBJ2-7; TRBD2, as called in the table, went unchecked against the DNA. TRBV12-2 is given as a pseudogene. This CDR3 has 11 amino acids.